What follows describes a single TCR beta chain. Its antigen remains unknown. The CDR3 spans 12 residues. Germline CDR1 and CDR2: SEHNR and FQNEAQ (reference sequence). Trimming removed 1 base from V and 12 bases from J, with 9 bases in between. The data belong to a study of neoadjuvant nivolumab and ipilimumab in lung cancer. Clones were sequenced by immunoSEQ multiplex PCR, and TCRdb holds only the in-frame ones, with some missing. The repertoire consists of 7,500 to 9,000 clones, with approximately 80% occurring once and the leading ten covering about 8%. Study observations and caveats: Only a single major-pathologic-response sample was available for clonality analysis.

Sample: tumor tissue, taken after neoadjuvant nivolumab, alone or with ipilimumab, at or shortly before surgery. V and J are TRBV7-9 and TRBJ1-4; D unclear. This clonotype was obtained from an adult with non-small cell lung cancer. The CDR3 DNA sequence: TGTGCCAGCAGCTTAGACGCGCTTCAACTGTTTTTT. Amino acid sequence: CASSLDALQLFF.